The 28 T cell receptor beta chains given below trace back to one sample, sequenced in a study of blood T cell repertoires in COVID-19. Assay: immunoSEQ multiplex PCR; the TCRdb copy retains only in-frame clones and omits some. The sample lists 65,000 to 70,000 clones, 70% to 80% seen once, with under 30% in the top ten. The sample was peripheral blood. These receptors all come from a human donor in a cohort sampled during active COVID-19.

This chain links TRBV29-1 with TRBJ1-1, with TRBD1 as a possible D gene (6 bases). V gave up 7 bases and J gave up 6 bases, with 24 bases separating them. CDR1 and CDR2 (germline): SQVTM, ANQGSEA. There are 15 residues in the CDR3. The CDR3 DNA reads TGCAGCGCCAGGACAGACCCAACCCCCGGCTCTGAAGCTTTCTTT. Protein product: CSARTDPTPGSEAFF.

V and J are TRBV5-5 and TRBJ2-7; D is undetermined. This CDR3 comprises 13 residues. Germline CDR1 SGHKS, CDR2 YYEKEE (reference sequence). V lost 0 bases, J lost 0 bases, and 4 bases lay in between. CDR3 sequence: CASSLGSSYEQYF. The CDR3 DNA reads TGTGCCAGCAGCTTGGGGAGCTCCTACGAGCAGTACTTC.

The gene calls are TRBV10-1 and TRBJ2-7; 7 nucleotides agree with TRBD1. The CDR3 extends over 13 amino acids. The V gene's germline CDR1 is WNHNN and CDR2 SYGVQD (reference sequence). CDR3 nucleotide sequence: TGCGCATCGAGTAGGGACAGAAATTACGAGCAGTACTTC. Its translation: CASSRDRNYEQYF.

This chain joins TRBV28 and TRBJ1-6; 8 bases are a match to TRBD1. The V gene's germline CDR1 is MDHEN and CDR2 SYDVKM. This CDR3 has 14 residues. V lost 3 bases, J lost 10 bases, and 5 bases stayed unmatched. The CDR3 DNA follows: TGTGCCAGCAGTTTGGCCAGGGGGCAATCACCCCTCCACTTT. Protein product: CASSLARGQSPLHF.

In regard to this clone: Sequence at one end of the junction differs from germline and may be a read error. The chain employs TRBV7-7 and TRBJ2-5; a possible D gene is TRBD1 (6 bases). This CDR3 has 13 amino acids. Germline CDR1 and CDR2: SSHAT and FNYEAQ (reference sequence). Here the CDR3 reads CASSHRVSETQYF. In nucleotides, the CDR3 is TGTGCTAGCAGCCACAGGGTCTCAGAGACCCAGTACTTC.

CDR3 residues: CASSIRDRDGEQYF. CDR3 coding DNA: TGTGCCAGCAGCATCCGGGACAGGGACGGCGAGCAGTACTTC. This chain connects TRBV3-1 (or the pseudogene TRBV3-2) to TRBJ2-7; 9 bases are shared with TRBD1. The length of the CDR3 is 14 residues. Germline values: CDR1 LGHDT, CDR2 YNNKEL (reference sequence). V lost 5 bases, J lost 6 bases, and 8 bases stayed unmatched.

About this clone itself: Just one base apart from a much larger clone, this may be a read error. This chain joins TRBV10-2 and TRBJ1-5; tentatively, D is TRBD1 (5 bases). This CDR3 is built from 15 residues. CDR1 is WSHSY and CDR2 is SAAADI in the germline V gene. CDR3: CASSESRAENQLQHF. The CDR3, as DNA: TGCGCCAGCAGTGAGTCCAGGGCCGAGAATCAGCTCCAGCATTTT.

This rearrangement joins TRBV2 to TRBJ2-5; D unclear. The CDR3 spans 11 residues. V shed 4 bases and J shed 5 bases, with 5 bases lying between them. Germline V gene sequence: CDR1 SNHLY, CDR2 FYNNEI. This chain's CDR3 is CASSVEETQYF. CDR3 DNA sequence: TGTGCCAGCAGTGTCGAGGAGACCCAGTACTTC.

The chain carries TRBV7-9 and TRBJ2-3, with D perhaps matching TRBD1 (6 bases). CDR3 length: 15 amino acids. CDR1 and CDR2 from the germline V gene are SEHNR and FQNEAQ (reference sequence). V dropped 3 bases and J dropped 0 bases, with 10 bases sitting between them. CDR3 residues: CASSFSTGSTDTQYF. CDR3 nucleotides: TGTGCCAGCAGCTTTTCTACAGGGAGCACAGATACGCAGTATTTT.

The rearrangement links TRBV18 to TRBJ2-5; D gene uncertain. Germline CDR1 KGHSH, CDR2 LQKENI. This CDR3 comprises 14 residues. Between the trimmed V and J ends, which lost 3 bases and 7 bases, there was a span of 15 bases. CDR3 nucleotides: TGTGCCAGCTCACCGGTCAGCCGCTGGGCGACCCAGTACTTC. Its protein is CASSPVSRWATQYF.

V and J are TRBV4-1 and TRBJ2-1; TRBD1 matches at 11 bases. The CDR3 is made up of 15 amino acids. The trim removed 4 bases at V and 6 bases at J, leaving 5 bases unmatched. Looked up from germline, CDR1 is MGHRA and CDR2 is YSYEKL. For the CDR3, the DNA is TGCGCCAGCAGCCCCGGACAGGGGGCGGGCAATGAGCAGTTCTTC. As protein: CASSPGQGAGNEQFF.

The CDR3 DNA sequence: TGTGCCAGCAGCGCATGGACAGGACCGAATGAAAAACTGTTTTTT. Protein: CASSAWTGPNEKLFF. V gene TRBV5-4 combines with J gene TRBJ1-4, with TRBD1 matching over 7 bases. CDR1 is SGHNT and CDR2 is YYREEE in the germline V gene (reference sequence). After removal of 4 bases from V and 5 bases from J, the junction contained 8 bases not matched to a gene. The CDR3 is made up of 15 amino acids.

V gene TRBV7-9 combines with J gene TRBJ2-7; 12 nucleotides line up with TRBD2. The CDR3 is made up of 17 amino acids. The germline CDR1 and CDR2 sequences are SEHNR and FQNEAQ (reference sequence). Germline trimming cut 0 bases from V and 5 bases from J; bases unmatched to any gene: 8. As DNA, the CDR3 is TGTGCCAGCAGCTTAGCGAGCGCTAGCGGGAGGGCCCACGAGCAGTACTTC. Amino acids: CASSLASASGRAHEQYF.

The V call is TRBV21-1, the J call TRBJ2-1; the table names TRBD2, a call not compared with the DNA. TRBV21-1 is tagged as a pseudogene. The CDR3 consists of 17 residues. The CDR3 reads CASSKCVRVMTYNEQFF. Written as DNA, the CDR3 is TGTGCCAGCAGCAAATGTGTTCGGGTGATGACCTACAATGAGCAGTTCTTC.

This chain connects TRBV5-5 to TRBJ1-1; D gene unclear. Per germline, CDR1 SGHKS and CDR2 YYEKEE (reference sequence). The CDR3 loop spans 13 amino acids. The V and J ends lost 0 bases and 7 bases respectively, with 10 bases between them. The CDR3 region is CASSLEAGGEAFF. CDR3 in DNA: TGTGCCAGCAGCTTGGAAGCGGGTGGTGAAGCTTTCTTT.

The V and J genes are TRBV19 and TRBJ2-2; D remains unclear. The CDR3 has 14 amino acids. V was clipped by 6 bases and J by 0 bases, with 8 bases between them. Germline values: CDR1 LNHDA, CDR2 SQIVND (reference sequence). This CDR3 reads CASSLTSNTGELFF. The CDR3 nucleotides read TGTGCCAGTAGCCTTACTTCGAACACCGGGGAGCTGTTTTTT.

The rearrangement links TRBV6-5 to TRBJ1-2; tentatively, D is TRBD1 (6 bases). This CDR3 spans 15 amino acids. Germline CDR1 is MNHEY and CDR2 is SVGAGI. Trimming shortened V by 6 bases and J by 4 bases, and 18 bases separated the two germline ends. The CDR3 loop is CASSQGAGGSYGYTF. The CDR3 nucleotides are TGTGCCAGCAGCCAAGGGGCGGGGGGCAGCTATGGCTACACCTTC.

CDR3: CASSLVGARVQETQYF. The CDR3 bases are TGTGCCAGCAGCTTAGTGGGCGCGAGGGTACAAGAGACCCAGTACTTC. The chain couples TRBV7-2 to TRBJ2-5; possible D gene TRBD2, 5 bases. Between the trimmed V and J ends, which lost 1 base and 2 bases, there was a span of 14 bases. This CDR3 comprises 16 residues. Germline V gene data show CDR1 as SGHTA and CDR2 as FQGNSA.

V gene TRBV19 combines with J gene TRBJ2-5, with TRBD2 as a possible D gene (6 bases). Per germline, CDR1 LNHDA and CDR2 SQIVND (reference sequence). The CDR3 sequence is 15 residues long. The V end was cut by 4 bases, the J end by 7 bases, with 19 bases between. In DNA, the CDR3 is TGTGCCAGTAGTACAACCTACGGGACCGGGGGGACCCAGTACTTC. Its translation is CASSTTYGTGGTQYF.

The gene calls are TRBV5-1 and TRBJ1-1, with a tentative D call TRBD1 (6 bases). V lost 0 bases and J 4 bases, leaving 13 bases between the germline ends. This CDR3 is 15 amino acids long. Germline V lookup: CDR1 SGHRS, CDR2 YFSETQ. CDR3 sequence: CASSLVGGAATEAFF. CDR3 DNA sequence: TGCGCCAGCAGCTTGGTTGGGGGGGCGGCCACTGAAGCTTTCTTT.

The V gene is TRBV30, the J gene TRBJ1-4; 9 nucleotides line up with TRBD1. CDR3 length: 16 amino acids. Losses at the gene ends were 4 bases for V and 0 bases for J; bases not matched to a gene: 6. Germline CDR1 reads GTSNPN; CDR2 reads SVGIG (reference sequence). Here the CDR3 reads CAWNRGRLPTNEKLFF. In nucleotides, the CDR3 is TGTGCCTGGAACAGGGGGCGACTACCAACTAATGAAAAACTGTTTTTT.

V usage is TRBV3-1 (or the pseudogene TRBV3-2) and J usage is TRBJ2-7; 11 bases line up with TRBD1. The CDR3 runs to 18 residues. Germline values: CDR1 LGHDT, CDR2 YNNKEL (reference sequence). V trimming: 0 bases; J trimming: 3 bases; junction bases outside the gene matches: 10. CDR3 DNA: TGTGCCAGCAGCCAAGACAAGGACAGGGGGCGGACTTACTACGAGCAGTACTTC. It translates to CASSQDKDRGRTYYEQYF.

This clone has only one observation. This chain links TRBV5-1 with TRBJ2-1; D is possibly TRBD2 (6 bases). The length of the CDR3 is 17 residues. Germline CDR1 reads SGHRS; CDR2 reads YFSETQ. V lost 3 bases and J 5 bases, leaving 21 bases between the germline ends. CDR3 protein: CASSSDTGLTSNNEQFF. The CDR3 DNA is TGCGCCAGCAGCTCGGACACGGGACTTACCTCTAACAATGAGCAGTTCTTC.

The rearrangement joins TRBV5-4 to TRBJ2-1, with 12 positions matching TRBD2. The CDR3 length is 15 residues. CDR1 is SGHNT, CDR2 YYREEE, per germline (reference sequence). Germline trimming cut 4 bases from V and 4 bases from J; bases unmatched to any gene: 3. The CDR3 DNA is TGTGCCAGCAGCCCGCTAGCGGGAGGGTACAATGAGCAGTTCTTC. Its protein product is CASSPLAGGYNEQFF.

J is TRBJ2-2 and V is TRBV7-9, with D possibly being TRBD1 (5 bases). Germline V CDR1 and CDR2: SEHNR, FQNEAQ (reference sequence). The germline V and J ends were trimmed by 2 bases and 6 bases, with 13 bases remaining between them. This CDR3 comprises 15 residues. In DNA form, the CDR3 reads TGTGCCAGCAGCTTACTGGGGCCTCATTCCGGGGAGCTGTTTTTT. It encodes CASSLLGPHSGELFF.

This clone appeared a single time. The genes are TRBV6-4 and TRBJ2-3; 8 nucleotides align to TRBD1. The junction had 4 bases not matched to a gene; V was cut back by 5 bases and J by 3 bases. The germline V gene has CDR1 MRHNA and CDR2 SNTAGT. CDR3 size: 14 residues. The CDR3 here is CASSPQGGTDTQYF. DNA of the CDR3: TGTGCCAGCAGTCCACAGGGGGGTACAGATACGCAGTATTTT.

The chain combines TRBV9 with TRBJ2-7; 7 bases agree with TRBD2. After removal of 3 bases from V and 3 bases from J, the junction contained 6 bases not matched to a gene. Per germline, CDR1 SGDLS and CDR2 YYNGEE. This CDR3 spans 14 amino acids. In nucleotides, the CDR3 is TGTGCCAGCAGCGCCGGACTAGGGAACTACGAGCAGTACTTC. It encodes CASSAGLGNYEQYF.

The rearrangement links TRBV28 to TRBJ2-3; unclear D gene. The CDR3 contains 12 residues. Germline assignment: CDR1 MDHEN and CDR2 SYDVKM. With 6 bases removed from V and 9 bases from J, the gap between germline ends came to 13 bases. CDR3 loop: CASREALETQYF. As DNA, the CDR3 is TGTGCCAGCAGAGAGGCCTTAGAAACGCAGTATTTT.